This TCR beta chain was retrieved from a study of T cell repertoires in cytomegalovirus infection. This clonotype has only a few counts. Its antigen remains unknown. V lost 3 bases, J lost 0 bases, and 11 bases lay in between. The V gene's germline CDR1 is SGHTA and CDR2 FQGTGA. CDR3 size: 16 residues. MiXCR, applied by TCRdb to the reads, yields one record per CDR3 protein. The sample holds 45,000 to 55,000 distinct CDR3 sequences, 20% to 25% seen once. This receptor was taken from a human donor in good health (CMV status not recorded). Some clones in this sample may be carry-over from other donors' samples. Sequences were derived from CD8+ T cells from cultured PBMCs, sampled from culture after CMV antigen stimulation. The chain uses TRBV7-3 and TRBJ1-4; tentatively, D is TRBD1 (5 bases). The CDR3: CASSLGVRSTNEKLFF. CDR3 nucleotide sequence: TGTGCCAGCAGCTTGGGGGTTCGCTCAACTAATGAAAAACTGTTTTTT. Filled out from reference TRBV7-3 and TRBJ1-4, the complete variable domain reads GAGVSQTPSNKVTEKGKYVELRCDPISGHTALYWYRQSLGQGPEFLIYFQGTGAADDSGLPNDRFFAVRPEGSVSTLKIQRTERGDSAVYLCASSLGVRSTNEKLFFGSGTQLSVL.